This TCR beta chain comes out of a study of blood T cells in healthy people across ages. This CDR3 spans 16 amino acids. With 4 bases removed from V and 4 bases from J, the gap between germline ends came to 19 bases. Germline CDR1 is SGHTA and CDR2 is FQGNSA. Regarding this clonotype: Its antigen is undetermined.

With a J-beta primer mix and a sample-barcoded 5' primer, a second PCR ran 7 to 11 cycles. Individual samples furnished no less than 2.5 million CDR3-containing paired-end reads apiece. TCRdb used MiXCR to reprocess the 5' RACE reads, holding one entry per CDR3 protein. The sample has some 1,500,000 distinct CDR3 sequences; roughly 43% are singletons. The study, taken as a whole, reports: In long-lived donors, naive CD4+ cell counts and diversity exceeded those of aged donors. There was a strong correlation between TCR beta diversity and naive T cell percentage. The fall in TCR beta diversity per million T cells was roughly linear with age.

This sequence joins TRBV7-2 and TRBJ1-1; the D gene is possibly TRBD1 (5 bases). Sequenced material: blood. The TCR originated in a young woman in good health. The CDR3 region is CASSSLTRPQGTEAFF. CDR3 nucleotides: TGTGCCAGCAGCTCACTGACAAGACCCCAGGGCACTGAAGCTTTCTTT.